Listed below are T cell receptor beta chains from one sample, sequenced in a study of T-cell reconstitution after alpha-beta-depleted transplantation in children. TCRdb used MiXCR to reprocess the PCR reads, holding one entry per CDR3 protein. Here the sample spans 150,000 to 200,000 distinct CDR3 sequences, less than 15% being singletons. The specimen comprised PBMCs from the stem cell graft donor, sampled from the stem cell graft. The source is a human donor who donated a stem cell graft to a child with acute lymphoblastic leukemia. The CDR3 runs from the conserved cysteine through the conserved F or W. A D gene is named only where the DNA matches it firmly. Rows may omit the clone size; those that give it use once, few, many or a size class.

.	TRBV20-1	TRBJ2-1	11	many	TGCAGTGCTAGAAATTACAATGAGCAGTTCTTC	CSARNYNEQFF
.	TRBV7-6	TRBJ2-1	13	many	TGTGCCAGCAGCTTAGTCTTAAACAATGAGCAGTTCTTC	CASSLVLNNEQFF
.	TRBV12-3/TRBV12-4	TRBJ1-5	13	many	TGTGCCAGCAGTGGGGGACGGAATCAGCCCCAGCATTTT	CASSGGRNQPQHF
.	TRBV12-3/TRBV12-4	TRBJ2-4	15	many	TGTGCCAGCAGTTTAATCTCCACGGCCAAAAACATTCAGTACTTC	CASSLISTAKNIQYF
.	TRBV10-3	TRBJ2-1	16	many	TGTGCCATCAGTGAGAAGACCCTAGAACTACGCAATGAGCAGTTCTTC	CAISEKTLELRNEQFF
TRBD1	TRBV5-5	TRBJ1-2	17	many	TGTGCCAGCAGCTTGAGAAACGCCAAACAGGGGAGGGGAGGCTACACCTTC	CASSLRNAKQGRGGYTF
TRBD2	TRBV5-1	TRBJ2-1	16	few	TGCGCCAGCAGCCCCCAGGCGGGGGGCATCGACAATGAGCAGTTCTTC	CASSPQAGGIDNEQFF
TRBD1	TRBV5-1	TRBJ2-3	17	many	TGCGCCAGCAGCGGTCTCAAACAGGGGGGAGGCTCAGATACGCAGTATTTT	CASSGLKQGGGSDTQYF
.	TRBV6-5	TRBJ1-1	14	many	TGTGCCAGCAGAGTGGACAGTTTGAACACTGAAGCTTTCTTT	CASRVDSLNTEAFF
TRBD1	TRBV12-5	TRBJ1-2	16	.	TGTGCTAGTGGTCGCCCTCGACAGGGAACTAACTATGGCTACACCTTC	CASGRPRQGTNYGYTF
TRBD1	TRBV29-1	TRBJ1-1	13	many	TGCAGCGGGGGTTCCGGGACAGGCGTTGAAGCTTTCTTT	CSGGSGTGVEAFF
.	TRBV5-1	TRBJ1-2	14	many	TGCGCCAGCAGCTTGGATGGGGGGCCCTATGGCTACACCTTC	CASSLDGGPYGYTF
.	TRBV12-3/TRBV12-4	TRBJ2-1	11	.	TGTGCCAGCAGTTTCCTAGATGAGCAGTTCTTC	CASSFLDEQFF
TRBD1	TRBV9	TRBJ2-3	16	many	TGTGCCAGCAGCGTAGCGGGGCAGGGGGCCACAGATACGCAGTATTTT	CASSVAGQGATDTQYF